One sample yielded the 23 T cell receptor beta chains listed below, sequenced in a study of blood T cells in healthy people across ages (dated by TCRdb to between 2014 and 2017). The library relied on 5' RACE. TCRdb names Illumina HiSeq 2500 as the instrument used. A second PCR of about 6 to 11 cycles was run with a J-beta primer mix and a sample-barcoded 5' primer. The public reads were reanalyzed by TCRdb: fastp trimming at Q25, MiXCR alignment, in-frame beta chains only. Each record represents a unique CDR3 protein, reported with the most common genes and DNA among its rows. The sample yields about 720,000 distinct CDR3 sequences; 22% were counted once. Together, the top ten hold around 22% of the sample. Sequences were obtained from blood. These receptors were taken from a man in his 70s in good health.

This clonotype was detected only a few times. This sequence may be a read error, since a much larger clone differs from it by one base. The V call is TRBV24-1, the J call TRBJ2-3; 7 nucleotides match TRBD2. J gave up 7 bases and V 12 bases, and 12 bases lay outside the gene matches. The germline V gene encodes CDR1 KGHDR and CDR2 SFDVKD. This CDR3 has 13 residues. The CDR3 reads CASQPTSVHTQYF. In nucleotides, the CDR3 is TGTGCCTCACAGCCCACTAGCGTCCATACGCAGTATTTT.

The chain carries TRBV7-6 and TRBJ2-7, with D tentatively TRBD2 (6 bases). The CDR3 sequence is 14 residues long. Trimming shortened V by 2 bases and J by 0 bases, and 8 bases separated the two germline ends. Germline-derived CDR1 and CDR2 are SGHVS and FNYEAQ. As DNA, the CDR3 is TGTGCCAGCAGCTTATTGGACTACTCCTACGAGCAGTACTTC. Its protein product is CASSLLDYSYEQYF.

The chain carries TRBV5-6 and TRBJ1-2; D not certain. The CDR3 is made up of 11 amino acids. Per the germline V gene, CDR1 is SGHDT and CDR2 is YYEEEE. V was trimmed by 3 bases and J by 8 bases, leaving 8 bases between them. The CDR3 DNA reads TGTGCCAGCAGCTCGGGTATGGGCTACACCTTC. This codes for CASSSGMGYTF.

There are a few counts of this clonotype. This sequence joins TRBV30 and TRBJ1-5; 10 bases agree with TRBD1. Per germline, CDR1 GTSNPN and CDR2 SVGIG (reference sequence). The CDR3 consists of 13 residues. CDR3 nucleotides: TGTGCTCTCGACAGGGGGCTCAATCAGCCCCAGCATTTT. Its protein is CALDRGLNQPQHF.

This clonotype was seen a few times. CDR3 loop: CASSLVGAVGLAGDHEQFF. CDR3 nucleotide sequence: TGCGCCAGCAGCTTGGTTGGGGCCGTTGGACTAGCGGGAGACCATGAGCAGTTCTTC. This chain joins TRBV5-1 and TRBJ2-5, with 13 bases fitting TRBD2. The better agreement between TRBJ2-1 and the DNA end casts doubt on the J call. Germline CDR1 is SGHRS and CDR2 is YFSETQ. This CDR3 region has 19 residues.

This chain uses TRBV7-2 with TRBJ1-5, with TRBD1 as a possible D gene (5 bases). V lost 8 bases and J 6 bases, leaving 8 bases between the germline ends. This CDR3 spans 11 amino acids. Germline V CDR1 and CDR2: SGHTA, FQGNSA. The CDR3 DNA sequence: TGTGCCAGCGGGGACCTTCAGCCCCAGCATTTT. Amino acids: CASGDLQPQHF.

The chain recombines TRBV12-3 or TRBV12-4 with TRBJ1-1, with a tentative D call TRBD1 (5 bases). The V end lost 6 bases, the J end lost 0 bases, and 14 bases lay between the germline ends. The CDR3 is made up of 15 amino acids. The CDR3 sequence is CASRGGSRVNTEAFF. DNA of the CDR3: TGTGCCAGCAGGGGGGGATCACGGGTGAACACTGAAGCTTTCTTT.

The rearrangement joins TRBV3-1 to TRBJ1-1, with D perhaps matching TRBD1 (5 bases). From germline, CDR1 is LGHDT and CDR2 YNNKEL (reference sequence). This CDR3 has 15 amino acids. V lost 6 bases, J lost 3 bases, and 17 bases lay in between. The CDR3: CASSRTKQGDTEAFF. In DNA form, the CDR3 reads TGTGCCAGCAGTCGAACAAAACAAGGGGACACTGAAGCTTTCTTT.

V gene TRBV7-2 combines with J gene TRBJ2-7, with D tentatively TRBD2 (5 bases). The CDR3 is 14 residues long. Germline-derived CDR1 and CDR2 are SGHTA and FQGNSA. V was clipped by 5 bases and J by 1 base, with 12 bases between them. CDR3: CASSPTSLSYEQYV. In DNA form, the CDR3 reads TGTGCCAGCAGCCCTACTAGTTTATCCTACGAGCAGTACGTC.

The chain combines TRBV18 with TRBJ2-7; a possible D gene is TRBD2 (5 bases). Deletions cut 2 bases from V and 2 bases from J, with 10 bases between. The CDR3 is made up of 14 amino acids. Germline V gene lookup returns CDR1 KGHSH and CDR2 LQKENI. The CDR3 DNA reads TGTGCCAGCTCACCAGACGGGAATGCCTACGAGCAGTACGTC. As protein: CASSPDGNAYEQYV.

A few counts support this clonotype. The chain has TRBV18 and TRBJ2-5; D remains ambiguous. CDR1 is KGHSH, CDR2 LQKENI, per germline. The length of the CDR3 is 14 residues. V dropped 4 bases and J dropped 5 bases, with 14 bases sitting between them. CDR3 sequence reads: CASSLNAFGETQYF. The CDR3 region has the DNA TGTGCCAGCTCACTGAACGCCTTTGGGGAGACCCAGTACTTC.

The V gene is TRBV9, the J gene TRBJ2-2, with D perhaps matching TRBD1 (5 bases). CDR1 and CDR2 from the germline V gene are SGDLS and YYNGEE. The CDR3 runs to 16 residues. V gave up 2 bases and J gave up 1 base, with 12 bases separating them. This chain's CDR3 is CASSVWGGKNTGELFF. The CDR3, as DNA: TGTGCCAGCAGCGTCTGGGGCGGCAAGAACACCGGGGAGCTGTTTTTT.

The rearrangement joins TRBV20-1 to TRBJ1-3; the D is unclear. Trimming pared 7 bases from V and 0 bases from J, leaving 10 bases between. Germline-derived CDR1 and CDR2 are DFQATT and SNEGSKA (reference sequence). This CDR3 is 13 amino acids long. CDR3 coding DNA: TGCAGTGTCCCCTTCTCCTCTGGAAACACCATATATTTT. This gives the protein CSVPFSSGNTIYF.

This clonotype was seen more than once but under ten times. The chain carries TRBV6-6 and TRBJ1-3; 7 nucleotides match TRBD1. Per the germline V gene, CDR1 is MNHNY and CDR2 is SVGAGI (reference sequence). The CDR3 has 12 amino acids. Germline trimming cut 8 bases from V and 4 bases from J; bases unmatched to any gene: 2. CDR3 sequence (DNA): TGTGCCAGCGGGACAGTCGGAAACACCATATATTTT. Its protein product is CASGTVGNTIYF.

Only a few counts were recorded for this clonotype. The chain uses TRBV30 and TRBJ1-2; D perhaps matches TRBD1 (6 bases). This CDR3 has 14 amino acids. Deletions cut 1 base from V and 3 bases from J, with 12 bases between. Germline assignment: CDR1 GTSNPN and CDR2 SVGIG (reference sequence). CDR3 nucleotides: TGTGCCTGGAGTGCTGGACAGACGTACTATGGCTACACCTTC. Its protein is CAWSAGQTYYGYTF.

This clonotype has just a few counts. The chain is built from TRBV7-9 and TRBJ2-1; 9 bases agree with TRBD1. The CDR3 is 15 residues long. The trim removed 6 bases at V and 7 bases at J, leaving 10 bases unmatched. Germline-derived CDR1 and CDR2 are SEHNR and FQNEAQ (reference sequence). This chain's CDR3 is CASREAGTGSNEQFF. CDR3 sequence (DNA): TGTGCCAGCAGGGAGGCCGGGACAGGGAGTAATGAGCAGTTCTTC.

This rearrangement joins TRBV2 to TRBJ2-3, with TRBD2 matching over 8 bases. J gave up 5 bases and V 9 bases, and 19 bases lay outside the gene matches. The CDR3 is 17 residues long. The germline V gene encodes CDR1 SNHLY and CDR2 FYNNEI. CDR3 DNA sequence: TGTGCCAGTTTCTCTGCGGGGGGAATTCTCCGTGTAGATACGCAGTATTTT. This codes for CASFSAGGILRVDTQYF.

This clonotype was detected only a few times. This rearrangement joins TRBV3-1 to TRBJ2-4, with TRBD2 identical over 12 bases. The CDR3 length is 14 residues. CDR1 and CDR2 from the germline V gene are LGHDT and YNNKEL (reference sequence). V gave up 6 bases and J gave up 8 bases; unmatched junction bases: 5. CDR3 nucleotides: TGTGCCAGCAGATCTAGCGGGAGGGGAGACATTCAGTACTTC. This translates into CASRSSGRGDIQYF.

This clonotype was counted only a few times. The rearrangement links TRBV5-1 to TRBJ2-3; 8 nucleotides agree with TRBD1. V lost 0 bases to trimming and J lost 1 base; unmatched junction nucleotides: 1. Germline loops: CDR1 SGHRS, CDR2 YFSETQ. CDR3 size: 15 residues. The CDR3 coding sequence is TGCGCCAGCAGCTTGGAGGGACAGGGCACAGATACGCAGTATTTT. Translated, it gives CASSLEGQGTDTQYF.

V usage is TRBV4-2 and J usage is TRBJ1-2, with D possibly being TRBD1 (5 bases). V was cut by 0 bases and J by 2 bases, with 19 bases left in between. The CDR3 spans 18 residues. CDR1 is LGHNA and CDR2 is YNFKEQ in the germline V gene. The CDR3 nucleotides are TGTGCCAGCAGCCAAGATTTGCCCGCCGGGGGTATCAACTATGGCTACACCTTC. Translated, it gives CASSQDLPAGGINYGYTF.

The V gene is TRBV5-1, the J gene TRBJ2-1; D possibly corresponds to TRBD2 (5 bases). Germline CDR1 SGHRS, CDR2 YFSETQ. The CDR3 sequence is 15 residues long. V lost 2 bases and J lost 2, with 11 bases in between. The CDR3 DNA is TGCGCCAGCAGCTTCGACGACGGGGCCTACAATGAGCAGTTCTTC. It codes for CASSFDDGAYNEQFF.

The V and J genes are TRBV12-3 or TRBV12-4 and TRBJ1-4, with 10 bases that match TRBD1. Trimming took 3 bases from V and 10 from J; bases not matched to a gene: 17. The CDR3 consists of 18 residues. CDR3 sequence reads: CASSFRGLGQGVSSKLFF. CDR3 bases: TGTGCCAGCAGTTTTAGGGGCCTAGGACAGGGGGTGAGCTCAAAACTGTTTTTT.

This clonotype was picked up a small number of times. The gene calls are TRBV6-1 and TRBJ2-6, with TRBD1 identical over 7 bases. V was clipped by 6 bases and J by 0 bases; unmatched bases: 5. Germline lookup yields CDR1 MNHNS and CDR2 SASEGT. CDR3 length: 16 residues. As DNA, the CDR3 is TGTGCCAGCAGGAGGGGACAGATCTCTGGGGCCAACGTCCTGACTTTC. This translates into CASRRGQISGANVLTF.